Below, 27 T cell receptor beta chains from the same sample are listed, as sequenced in a study of regulatory T cells in long-lasting Graves disease listed by TCRdb under 2021. According to the study, the label for this sample's time point signals: newly diagnosed GD, antithyroid drugs for less than 3 months. RNA was extracted from PBMCs in TRIzol for both TCR sequencing and RNA sequencing. The library was built by means of multiplex PCR. TCRdb records Illumina HiSeq 4000 as the sequencer. TCR beta libraries were built with iRepertoire HTBI primers and Arm-PCR amplification of CDR3 regions. Using fastp at Q25 and MiXCR, TCRdb reprocessed the public reads and kept productive beta chains. Entries that share a CDR3 protein sequence are merged under the most common genes and DNA. The sample profile shows 550,000 to 600,000 distinct CDR3 sequences; roughly a sixth of them were found once. The leading ten clones occupy about 11% of the sample.

Separately, the same data were catalogued under a study of T cells in Graves' hyperthyroidism and ophthalmopathy.

The sample here was peripheral blood mononuclear cells (PBMCs), taken at new diagnosis, from a patient treated with antithyroid drugs. The origin of the receptors is a man between 18 and 29 years old with Graves disease. Donor details come from another sample of the same person, matched by shared clones.

This clonotype was recorded at least ten times. This CDR3 is CSARDPRDRGHLDTQYF. Here the CDR3 DNA reads TGCAGTGCTAGAGATCCCCGGGACAGGGGGCATTTGGATACGCAGTATTTT. The chain joins TRBV20-1 to TRBJ2-3; 12 nucleotides align to TRBD1. There are 17 residues in the CDR3. CDR1 is DFQATT, CDR2 SNEGSKA, per germline (reference sequence). Unmatched junction bases numbered 10, after V lost 0 bases and J lost 6 bases.

This clonotype was seen ten or more times. The rearrangement links TRBV27 to TRBJ2-4; 10 bases are a match to TRBD2. This CDR3 has 16 amino acids. Germline V gene sequence: CDR1 MNHEY, CDR2 SMNVEV (reference sequence). The junction had 2 bases not matched to a gene; V was cut back by 3 bases and J by 0 bases. The CDR3 region is CASSFLAGVAKNIQYF. CDR3 in DNA: TGTGCCAGCAGTTTCCTAGCGGGAGTAGCCAAAAACATTCAGTACTTC.

On this clonotype: A much more abundant neighbour one base away suggests this may be a read error. This chain connects TRBV12-3 or TRBV12-4 to TRBJ2-1, with 8 bases matching TRBD2. CDR3 length: 11 residues. J lost 16 bases, V lost 7 bases, and 9 bases had no gene match. The DNA for the CDR3 is TGTGCCAGCAAGGGCGGGGGGAGTGAATTCTTC. Amino acids: CASKGGGSEFF.

This clonotype was observed many times. The chain links TRBV3-1 to TRBJ2-3; D remains ambiguous. The CDR3 consists of 13 residues. The germline V gene encodes CDR1 LGHDT and CDR2 YNNKEL (reference sequence). The V end lost 1 base, the J end lost 6 bases, and 8 bases lay between the germline ends. The CDR3 nucleotides read TGTGCCAGCAGCCAAGTTTCGGAGGATACGCAGTATTTT. Protein product: CASSQVSEDTQYF.

The chain links TRBV7-2 to TRBJ2-7; 7 nucleotides match TRBD2. CDR1 is SGHTA and CDR2 is FQGNSA in the germline V gene. The CDR3 sequence is 12 residues long. Unmatched junction bases numbered 5, after V lost 6 bases and J lost 6 bases. CDR3 amino acids: CASRSSGTEQYF. The CDR3 nucleotides read TGTGCCAGCAGATCAAGCGGGACCGAGCAGTACTTC.

This clonotype has a count of ten or more. V is TRBV27 and J is TRBJ2-1; 11 positions agree with TRBD1. The CDR3 extends over 14 amino acids. V lost 7 bases and J lost 7; bases outside the gene matches: 6. CDR1 is MNHEY and CDR2 is SMNVEV in the germline V gene (reference sequence). The CDR3 DNA is TGTGCCAGCAATGGACAGGGGGCGAATAATGAGCAGTTCTTC. This gives the protein CASNGQGANNEQFF.

Concerning this clonotype itself: A much larger clone is a single base away; this may be a read error. V is TRBV13 and J is TRBJ2-3; D gene ambiguous. Germline V gene lookup returns CDR1 PRHDT and CDR2 FYEKMQ (reference sequence). V was clipped by 7 bases and J by 4 bases, with 9 bases between them. The CDR3 spans 12 residues. Written as DNA, the CDR3 is TGTGCCAGCATCTCAGGTGCAGATACGCAGTATTTT. Its protein product is CASISGADTQYF.

This clonotype was picked up a small number of times. The rearrangement uses TRBV25-1 and TRBJ2-2; D unclear. Germline CDR1 MGHDK, CDR2 SYGVNS. The CDR3 has 14 residues. V was shortened by 6 bases and J by 1 base, with 9 bases between the two germline ends. In DNA form, the CDR3 reads TGTGCCAGCAGGGATATTGAGAACACCGGGGAGCTGTTTTTT. Translation: CASRDIENTGELFF.

This clonotype was picked up many times. The rearrangement joins TRBV6-5 to TRBJ2-2; TRBD2 matches at 9 bases. The V and J ends lost 0 bases and 5 bases, in that order; junction bases with no gene match: 4. This CDR3 comprises 16 residues. Germline V CDR1 and CDR2: MNHEY, SVGAGI. The CDR3 DNA reads TGTGCCAGCAGTTACTCGTCTAGCGGGAATACCGGGGAGCTGTTTTTT. Its translation: CASSYSSSGNTGELFF.

The V gene is TRBV29-1, the J gene TRBJ1-1; 9 nucleotides line up with TRBD1. This CDR3 spans 13 amino acids. Germline-derived CDR1 and CDR2 are SQVTM and ANQGSEA. The trim removed 7 bases at V and 4 bases at J, leaving 7 bases unmatched. The CDR3 DNA sequence: TGCAGCGCGGAACAGGGGGCCCGCACTGAAGCTTTCTTT. It translates to CSAEQGARTEAFF.

The V call is TRBV28, the J call TRBJ2-2; D is unresolved. The germline V gene encodes CDR1 MDHEN and CDR2 SYDVKM. This CDR3 spans 13 amino acids. V lost 6 bases, J lost 6 bases, and 11 bases lay in between. CDR3 loop: CASSAPGPGELFF. The CDR3 nucleotides read TGTGCCAGCAGCGCTCCGGGTCCCGGGGAGCTGTTTTTT.

This clonotype was detected a few times. This chain connects TRBV6-5 to TRBJ1-4, with D hard to call. Germline lookup yields CDR1 MNHEY and CDR2 SVGAGI. Trimming took off 0 bases at V and 0 bases at J, with 11 bases between the two ends. CDR3 size: 17 residues. This CDR3 is CASSYSQEGPTNEKLFF. As DNA, the CDR3 is TGTGCCAGCAGTTACTCGCAGGAAGGCCCAACTAATGAAAAACTGTTTTTT.

Many counts were recorded for this clonotype. The chain links TRBV28 to TRBJ2-1; 9 bases map to TRBD1. CDR1 MDHEN and CDR2 SYDVKM come from the germline V gene. V dropped 5 bases and J dropped 9; count of bases not matched to a gene: 8. This CDR3 comprises 14 residues. The CDR3 sequence is CASSRQGDWGEQFF. The CDR3 nucleotides are TGTGCCAGCAGTAGACAGGGGGATTGGGGTGAGCAGTTCTTC.

This clonotype was seen ten or more times. Here the CDR3 DNA reads TGTGCCAGCAGCCCGCAGCGGGACCGACCCCCTGTGACTCTTCGCACAGATACGCAGTATTTT. It yields the protein CASSPQRDRPPVTLRTDTQYF. The rearrangement uses TRBV7-9 and TRBJ2-3, with 7 positions matching TRBD2. J lost 1 base, V lost 5 bases, and 24 bases had no gene match. Per germline, CDR1 SEHNR and CDR2 FQNEAQ (reference sequence). This CDR3 is 21 amino acids long.

The J gene is TRBJ2-6, the V gene TRBV6-5; D unclear. Germline loops: CDR1 MNHEY, CDR2 SVGAGI. V dropped 4 bases and J dropped 0 bases, with 7 bases sitting between them. The length of the CDR3 is 15 residues. CDR3 sequence reads: CASSLGNSGANVLTF. The DNA of the CDR3 is TGTGCCAGCAGTTTGGGGAACTCTGGGGCCAACGTCCTGACTTTC.

The sample holds a few counts of this clonotype. J is TRBJ2-1 and V is TRBV6-1; 7 positions match TRBD2. V was clipped by 8 bases and J by 0 bases; unmatched bases: 4. CDR1 and CDR2 (germline): MNHNS, SASEGT. The CDR3 runs 14 residues. The CDR3 loop reads CASSRTSSYNEQFF. For the CDR3, the DNA is TGTGCCAGCTCACGGACTAGCTCCTACAATGAGCAGTTCTTC.

The genes are TRBV20-1 and TRBJ2-1; TRBD2 aligns across 11 bases. Germline CDR1 DFQATT, CDR2 SNEGSKA (reference sequence). This CDR3 comprises 14 residues. V lost 4 bases to trimming and J lost 7 bases; unmatched junction nucleotides: 6. The CDR3: CSATSSGGKNEQFF. In DNA form, the CDR3 reads TGCAGTGCTACTTCTAGCGGGGGGAAGAATGAGCAGTTCTTC.

The chain couples TRBV4-1 to TRBJ2-5; possibly TRBD1 or TRBD2 for D (7 bases each). The V gene's germline CDR1 is MGHRA and CDR2 YSYEKL. This CDR3 has 15 residues. Trimming removed 5 bases at V and 5 bases at J, with 18 bases between. The CDR3 region has the DNA TGCGCCAGCAGCTCCCTCAGGGGGGGGGGGGAGACCCAGTACTTC. This encodes CASSSLRGGGETQYF.

This clonotype was detected only a few times. The rearrangement links TRBV28 to TRBJ1-4; D possibly corresponds to TRBD1 (6 bases). The CDR3 runs to 15 residues. V was pared by 6 bases and J by 5 bases, with 16 bases between. Germline values: CDR1 MDHEN, CDR2 SYDVKM. CDR3 protein: CASSPRRRGNEKLFF. CDR3 coding DNA: TGTGCCAGCAGCCCCAGGCGGAGGGGGAATGAAAAACTGTTTTTT.

The chain uses TRBV13 and TRBJ1-1, with a tentative D call TRBD1 (5 bases). Germline V CDR1 and CDR2: PRHDT, FYEKMQ (reference sequence). Trimming shortened V by 4 bases and J by 3 bases, and 12 bases separated the two germline ends. The CDR3 has 14 amino acids. CDR3 nucleotides: TGTGCCAGCAGCTCAGACGGGGGGGACACTGAAGCTTTCTTT. Residues: CASSSDGGDTEAFF.

The chain uses TRBV9 and TRBJ2-3; TRBD2 agrees at 12 bases. CDR1 and CDR2 (germline): SGDLS, YYNGEE. Germline trimming cut 1 base from V and 0 bases from J; bases unmatched to any gene: 6. The CDR3 spans 18 residues. CDR3 sequence (DNA): TGTGCCAGCAGCGTATCGACTAGCGGGAGCTACAGCACAGATACGCAGTATTTT. The encoded protein is CASSVSTSGSYSTDTQYF.

This clonotype was recorded at least ten times. The chain couples TRBV6-1 to TRBJ1-2; D is unclear. The CDR3 spans 15 residues. CDR1 is MNHNS, CDR2 SASEGT, per germline. Trimming removed 7 bases from V and 0 bases from J, with 15 bases in between. CDR3 residues: CASTGGYGANYGYTF. For the CDR3, the DNA is TGTGCCAGCACCGGAGGGTACGGAGCTAACTATGGCTACACCTTC.

This clonotype was counted at least ten times. The rearrangement joins TRBV2 to TRBJ2-1, with TRBD1 identical over 12 bases. CDR3 length: 15 amino acids. V lost 6 bases to trimming and J lost 8 bases; unmatched junction nucleotides: 8. Germline CDR1 SNHLY, CDR2 FYNNEI. This CDR3 is CASSQGDRGPDEQFF. Written as DNA, the CDR3 is TGTGCCAGCAGCCAAGGGGACAGGGGGCCGGATGAGCAGTTCTTC.

The chain employs TRBV20-1 and TRBJ1-2; weak D call: TRBD1 (6 bases). V lost 5 bases and J 7 bases, leaving 20 bases between the germline ends. The CDR3 covers 14 residues. CDR1 DFQATT and CDR2 SNEGSKA come from the germline V gene (reference sequence). CDR3 bases: TGCAGTGCTCCTCCCCCCCAGAACAGGGCTGGCTACACCTTC. It specifies CSAPPPQNRAGYTF.

This clonotype has a count of ten or more. V usage is TRBV12-3 or TRBV12-4 and J usage is TRBJ1-2; D not resolved. The germline V and J ends were trimmed by 6 bases and 2 bases, with 10 bases remaining between them. The CDR3 runs to 13 residues. In DNA form, the CDR3 reads TGTGCCAGCAGCCCGACAATGAACTATGGCTACACCTTC. This gives the protein CASSPTMNYGYTF.

V is TRBV9 and J is TRBJ1-4; D might be TRBD1 (5 bases). The CDR3 runs 14 residues. V was trimmed by 2 bases and J by 7 bases, leaving 12 bases between them. The V gene's germline CDR1 is SGDLS and CDR2 YYNGEE. CDR3 sequence reads: CASSVDGRGEKLFF. The CDR3 DNA reads as TGTGCCAGCAGCGTTGACGGGAGGGGTGAAAAACTGTTTTTT.

The chain is built from TRBV11-1 and TRBJ2-1; 14 positions match TRBD2. The CDR3 contains 15 residues. Losses at the gene ends were 5 bases for V and 8 bases for J; bases not matched to a gene: 5. CDR1 is SGHAT, CDR2 FQDESV, per germline (reference sequence). CDR3 sequence: CASSQGTSGSYEQFF. CDR3 DNA: TGTGCCAGCAGCCAGGGGACTAGCGGGAGTTATGAGCAGTTCTTC.